Described below is a single T cell receptor (beta chain) sequence and its context. Its antigen is unknown. This specimen belongs to a study of blood T cells in healthy people across ages. Between the trimmed V and J ends, which lost 8 bases and 3 bases, there was a span of 10 bases. This CDR3 has 12 amino acids. Total RNA, at least 6 micrograms per sample, came from PBMCs. With a J-beta primer mix and a sample-barcoded 5' primer, a second PCR ran about 6 to 11 cycles. TCRdb re-called the 5' RACE reads through MiXCR, storing one row per CDR3 protein. The table includes over a million distinct CDR3 sequences, less than 45% detected once. Overall study findings and caveats: Getting older went along with TCR beta diversity per million T cells dropping roughly linearly.

The receptor's source is a woman aged 18-29 years in good health. This chain joins TRBV12-3 or TRBV12-4 and TRBJ2-5; D unclear. The sample consisted of blood. The CDR3 protein is CASGATEETQYF. In nucleotides, the CDR3 is TGTGCCAGCGGAGCGACCGAAGAGACCCAGTACTTC.